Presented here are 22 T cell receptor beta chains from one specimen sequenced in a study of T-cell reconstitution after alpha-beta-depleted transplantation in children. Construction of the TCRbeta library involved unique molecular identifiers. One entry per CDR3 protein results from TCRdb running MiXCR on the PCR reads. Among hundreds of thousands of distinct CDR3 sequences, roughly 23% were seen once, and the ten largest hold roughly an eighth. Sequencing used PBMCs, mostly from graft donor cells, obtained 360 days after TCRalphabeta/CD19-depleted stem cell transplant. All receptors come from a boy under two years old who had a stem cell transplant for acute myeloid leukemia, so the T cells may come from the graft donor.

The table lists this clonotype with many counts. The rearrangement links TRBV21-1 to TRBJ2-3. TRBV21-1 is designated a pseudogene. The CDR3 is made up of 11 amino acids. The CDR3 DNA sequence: TGTGCCAGCAAGATCAAAGATACGCAGTATTTT. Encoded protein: CASKIKDTQYF.

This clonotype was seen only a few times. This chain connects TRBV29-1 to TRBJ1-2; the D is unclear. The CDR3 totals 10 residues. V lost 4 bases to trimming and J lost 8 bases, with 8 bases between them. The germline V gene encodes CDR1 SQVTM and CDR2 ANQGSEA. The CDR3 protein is CSVGREGYTF. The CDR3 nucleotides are TGCAGCGTTGGACGAGAAGGCTACACCTTC. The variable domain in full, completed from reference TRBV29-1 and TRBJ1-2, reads SAVISQKPSRDICQRGTSLTIQCQVDSQVTMMFWYRQQPGQSLTLIATANQGSEATYESGFVIDKFPISRPNLTFSTLTVSNMSPEDSSIYLCSVGREGYTFGSGTRLTVV.

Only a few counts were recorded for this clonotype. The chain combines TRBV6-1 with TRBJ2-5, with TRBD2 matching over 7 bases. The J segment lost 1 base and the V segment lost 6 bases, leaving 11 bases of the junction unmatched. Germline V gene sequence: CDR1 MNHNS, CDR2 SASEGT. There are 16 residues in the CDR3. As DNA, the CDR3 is TGTGCCAGCAGCCCCCGCCCTCTAGCGGTCCAAGAGACCCAGTACTTC. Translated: CASSPRPLAVQETQYF.

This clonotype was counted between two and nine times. The CDR3 sequence is CASSFWGEITDTQYF. DNA for the CDR3: TGTGCCAGCAGTTTTTGGGGGGAGATCACAGATACGCAGTATTTT. The chain joins TRBV12-3 or TRBV12-4 to TRBJ2-3; D perhaps matches TRBD2 (6 bases). V lost 3 bases, J lost 2 bases, and 12 bases lay in between. This CDR3 has 15 residues.

CDR3 amino acids: CASSIKFPYEQYF. DNA for the CDR3: TGTGCCAGTAGTATAAAATTCCCCTACGAGCAGTACTTC. The chain couples TRBV19 to TRBJ2-7; D not certain. The CDR3 sequence is 13 residues long. Trimming pared 2 bases from V and 2 bases from J, leaving 7 bases between. Germline-derived CDR1 and CDR2 are LNHDA and SQIVND (reference sequence).

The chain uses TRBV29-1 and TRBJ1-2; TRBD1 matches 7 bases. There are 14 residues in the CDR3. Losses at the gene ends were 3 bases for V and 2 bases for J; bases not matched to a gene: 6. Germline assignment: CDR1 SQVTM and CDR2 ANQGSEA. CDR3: CSVETRDRNYGYTF. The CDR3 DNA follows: TGCAGCGTTGAGACCCGGGACAGAAACTATGGCTACACCTTC. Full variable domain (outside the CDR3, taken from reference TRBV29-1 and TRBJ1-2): SAVISQKPSRDICQRGTSLTIQCQVDSQVTMMFWYRQQPGQSLTLIATANQGSEATYESGFVIDKFPISRPNLTFSTLTVSNMSPEDSSIYLCSVETRDRNYGYTFGSGTRLTVV.

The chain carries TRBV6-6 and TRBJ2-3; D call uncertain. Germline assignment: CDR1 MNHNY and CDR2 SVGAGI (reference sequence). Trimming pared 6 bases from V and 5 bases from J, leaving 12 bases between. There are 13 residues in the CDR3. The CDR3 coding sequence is TGTGCCAGCAGCGCTAATCCGGGAGATACGCAGTATTTT. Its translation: CASSANPGDTQYF.

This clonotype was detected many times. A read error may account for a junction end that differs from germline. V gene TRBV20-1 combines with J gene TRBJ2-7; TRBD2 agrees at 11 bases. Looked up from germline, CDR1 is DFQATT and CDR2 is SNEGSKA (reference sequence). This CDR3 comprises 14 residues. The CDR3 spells CSARVLAGDYEQYF. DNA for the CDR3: TGCAGTGCAAGAGTACTAGCGGGGGACTACGAGCAGTACTTC.

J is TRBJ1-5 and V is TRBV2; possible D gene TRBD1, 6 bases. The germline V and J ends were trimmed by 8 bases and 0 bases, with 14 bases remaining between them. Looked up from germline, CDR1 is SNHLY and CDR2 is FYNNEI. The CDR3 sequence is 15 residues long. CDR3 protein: CASLRTVNSNQPQHF. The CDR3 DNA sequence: TGTGCCAGCCTCCGGACAGTAAATAGCAATCAGCCCCAGCATTTT.

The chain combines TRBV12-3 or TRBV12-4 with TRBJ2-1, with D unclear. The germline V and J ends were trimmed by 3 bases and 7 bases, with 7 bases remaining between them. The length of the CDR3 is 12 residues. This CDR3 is CASSLRKNEQFF. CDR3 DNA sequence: TGTGCCAGCAGTTTGCGAAAAAATGAGCAGTTCTTC.

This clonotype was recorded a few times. The CDR3 nucleotides are TGCAGTGCCCGACAGGGGGGAGGCGACGAGCAGTACGTC. Amino acids: CSARQGGGDEQYV. This chain connects TRBV20-1 to TRBJ2-7; 9 nucleotides align to TRBD1. The CDR3 consists of 13 residues. With 6 bases clipped from V and 5 bases from J, the junction kept 8 bases outside the gene matches. CDR1 is DFQATT and CDR2 is SNEGSKA in the germline V gene (reference sequence).

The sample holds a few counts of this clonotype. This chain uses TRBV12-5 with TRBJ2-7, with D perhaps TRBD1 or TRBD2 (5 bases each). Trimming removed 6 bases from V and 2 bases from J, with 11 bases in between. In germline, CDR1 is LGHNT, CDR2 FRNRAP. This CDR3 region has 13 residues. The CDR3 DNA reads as TGTGCTAGTGGGACCGGGGCCCCCTACGAGCAGTACTTC. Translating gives CASGTGAPYEQYF.

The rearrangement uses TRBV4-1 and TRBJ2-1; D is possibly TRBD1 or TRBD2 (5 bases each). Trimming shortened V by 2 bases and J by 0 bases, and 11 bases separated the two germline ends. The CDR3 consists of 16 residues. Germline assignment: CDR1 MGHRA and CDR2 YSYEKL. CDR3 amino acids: CASSQLGTSSYNEQFF. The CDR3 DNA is TGCGCCAGCAGCCAATTGGGGACGAGCTCCTACAATGAGCAGTTCTTC.

CDR3 sequence reads: CSVHTGGGSGANVLTF. For the CDR3, the DNA is TGCAGCGTCCACACGGGGGGGGGCTCTGGGGCCAACGTCCTGACTTTC. The chain employs TRBV29-1 and TRBJ2-6; 8 bases match TRBD2. This CDR3 contains 16 residues. V gave up 6 bases and J gave up 0 bases; unmatched junction bases: 7. Germline lookup yields CDR1 SQVTM and CDR2 ANQGSEA.

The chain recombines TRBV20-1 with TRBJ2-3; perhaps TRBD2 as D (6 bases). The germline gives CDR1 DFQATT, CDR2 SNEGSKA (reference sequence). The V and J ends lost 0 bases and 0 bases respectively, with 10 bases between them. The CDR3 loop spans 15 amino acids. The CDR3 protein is CSARDGGTSTDTQYF. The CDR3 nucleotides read TGCAGTGCTAGAGATGGCGGGACTAGCACAGATACGCAGTATTTT.

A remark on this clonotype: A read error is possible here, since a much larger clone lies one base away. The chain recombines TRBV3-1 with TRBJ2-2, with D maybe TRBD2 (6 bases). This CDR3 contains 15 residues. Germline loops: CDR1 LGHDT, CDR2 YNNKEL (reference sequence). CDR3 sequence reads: CASSPRLGGTRELFF. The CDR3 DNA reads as TGTGCCAGCAGCCCCCGACTAGGAGGCACCAGGGAGCTGTTTTTT.

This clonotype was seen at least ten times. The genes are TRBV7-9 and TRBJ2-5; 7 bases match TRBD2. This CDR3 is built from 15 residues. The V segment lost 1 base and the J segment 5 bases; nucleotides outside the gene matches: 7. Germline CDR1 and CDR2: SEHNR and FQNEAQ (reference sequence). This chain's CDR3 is CASSLVASGGETQYF. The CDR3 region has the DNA TGTGCCAGCAGCTTAGTGGCTAGCGGCGGGGAGACCCAGTACTTC.

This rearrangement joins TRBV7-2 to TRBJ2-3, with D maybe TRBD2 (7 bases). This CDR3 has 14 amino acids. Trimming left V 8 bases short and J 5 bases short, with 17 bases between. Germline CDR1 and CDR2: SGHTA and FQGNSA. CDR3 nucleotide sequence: TGTGCCAGCGGGGGGGGCCGGTCGAAAGATACGCAGTATTTT. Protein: CASGGGRSKDTQYF.

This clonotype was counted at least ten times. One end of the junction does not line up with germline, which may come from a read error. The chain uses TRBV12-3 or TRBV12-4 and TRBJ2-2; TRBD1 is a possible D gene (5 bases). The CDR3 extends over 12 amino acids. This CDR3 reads CASSLGAGELFF. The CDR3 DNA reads TGTGCCAGCAGCTTAGGGGCCGGGGAGCTGTTTTTT.

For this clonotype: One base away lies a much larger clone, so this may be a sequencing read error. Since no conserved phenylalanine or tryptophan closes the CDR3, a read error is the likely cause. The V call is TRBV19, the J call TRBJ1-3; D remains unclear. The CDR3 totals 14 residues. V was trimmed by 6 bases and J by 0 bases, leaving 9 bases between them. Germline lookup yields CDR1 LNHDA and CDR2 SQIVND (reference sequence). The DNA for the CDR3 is TGTGCCAGTAGAAAGGCCAGCTCTGGAAACACCATATATTAT. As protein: CASRKASSGNTIYY.

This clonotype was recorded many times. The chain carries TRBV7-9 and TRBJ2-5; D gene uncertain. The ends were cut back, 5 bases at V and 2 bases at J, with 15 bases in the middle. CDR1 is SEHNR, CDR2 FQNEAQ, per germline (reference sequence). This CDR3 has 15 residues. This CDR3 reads CASSATPGHQETQYF. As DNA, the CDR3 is TGTGCCAGCAGCGCTACCCCGGGCCATCAAGAGACCCAGTACTTC.

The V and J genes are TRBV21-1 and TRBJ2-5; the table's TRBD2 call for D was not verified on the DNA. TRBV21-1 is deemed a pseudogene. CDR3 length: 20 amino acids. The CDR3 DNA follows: TGTGCCAGCAGCGCCCCGACTTCAAAGGGTCTAGCGAGGAACCCAGAGACCCAGTACTTC. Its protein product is CASSAPTSKGLARNPETQYF.